A selection of T cell receptor beta chains follows, all from one sample in a study of cytomegalovirus exposure and HLA in healthy donors. TCRdb keeps only in-frame clones here, not all; method: immunoSEQ multiplex PCR. Here the sample spans under 150,000 clones, around 88% being singletons. Material for sequencing was PBMCs. Receptor source: a woman between 18 and 29 years old in good health and CMV-seropositive. CDR3s include the opening cysteine and the closing phenylalanine or tryptophan. D genes are given only for firm matches. Only part of the rows carry a size: once, few, many, or a class if the clone is expanded.

V gene: TRBV15
clone size: NA
D gene: TRBD1
J gene: TRBJ1-1
CDR3 DNA: TGTGCCACCAGCAGAGATATTTCGGCCGAACCAACCACAGGGGGCACTGAAGCTTTCTTT
CDR3 protein: CATSRDISAEPTTGGTEAFF

V gene: TRBV7-9
clone size: NA
D gene: NA
J gene: TRBJ2-3
CDR3 DNA: TGTGCCAGCAGCTTAGGAGCTGGCCAGGGCACAGATACGCAGTATTTT
CDR3 protein: CASSLGAGQGTDTQYF

V gene: TRBV7-6
clone size: NA
D gene: NA
J gene: TRBJ1-5
CDR3 DNA: TGTGCCAGCAGCCAGGGGTTCAATCAGCCCCAGCATTTT
CDR3 protein: CASSQGFNQPQHF

V gene: TRBV5-4
clone size: NA
D gene: NA
J gene: TRBJ1-1
CDR3 DNA: TGTGCCAGCAGCACCGGGGGAGCCATGAACACTGAAGCTTTCTTT
CDR3 protein: CASSTGGAMNTEAFF

V gene: TRBV5-1
clone size: NA
D gene: NA
J gene: TRBJ1-1
CDR3 DNA: TGCGCCAGCAGCTTGGAGGTGTGGGAGATGAACACTGAAGCTTTCTTT
CDR3 protein: CASSLEVWEMNTEAFF

V gene: TRBV5-1
clone size: once
D gene: TRBD2
J gene: TRBJ2-5
CDR3 DNA: TGCGCCAGCAGCTTGGGAGGGACTAGCGGGAGTTTTAAAGAGACCCAGTACTTC
CDR3 protein: CASSLGGTSGSFKETQYF

V gene: TRBV5-5
clone size: NA
D gene: NA
J gene: TRBJ1-3
CDR3 DNA: TGTGCCAGCAGCTTGGGGGGGCCATCGACTGGAAACACCATATATTTT
CDR3 protein: CASSLGGPSTGNTIYF

V gene: TRBV7-2
clone size: NA
D gene: NA
J gene: TRBJ2-3
CDR3 DNA: TGTGCCAGCAGCCACCCTGGACTCCAAGGCACAGATACGCAGTATTTT
CDR3 protein: CASSHPGLQGTDTQYF

V gene: TRBV6-5
clone size: NA
D gene: TRBD1
J gene: TRBJ1-2
CDR3 DNA: TGTGCCAGCAGCTTACAGGGGTTGAGGGGCTACACCTTC
CDR3 protein: CASSLQGLRGYTF

V gene: TRBV9
clone size: NA
D gene: NA
J gene: TRBJ1-2
CDR3 DNA: TGTGCCAGCAGCGTACAGAAAGACTATGGCTACACCTTC
CDR3 protein: CASSVQKDYGYTF

V gene: TRBV7-8
clone size: NA
D gene: TRBD2
J gene: TRBJ2-7
CDR3 DNA: TGTGCCAGCAGCCAGAGCGGGAACGCCTACGAGCAGTACTTC
CDR3 protein: CASSQSGNAYEQYF

V gene: TRBV27
clone size: NA
D gene: TRBD1
J gene: TRBJ1-2
CDR3 DNA: TGTGCCAGCAGTCGACAGGGTGGTTTGAACTATGGCTACACCTTC
CDR3 protein: CASSRQGGLNYGYTF

V gene: TRBV19
clone size: once
D gene: NA
J gene: TRBJ1-5
CDR3 DNA: TGTGCCAGTAGTATAAAGACCCCGGGTCAGCCCCAGCATTTT
CDR3 protein: CASSIKTPGQPQHF

V gene: TRBV7-9
clone size: NA
D gene: TRBD1
J gene: TRBJ2-7
CDR3 DNA: TGTGCCAGCAGCTTAGGGCAGGGGGCACAGTACTTC
CDR3 protein: CASSLGQGAQYF

V gene: TRBV4-3
clone size: NA
D gene: NA
J gene: TRBJ2-6
CDR3 DNA: TGCGCCAGCAGCCTCAAGTGGGCAAACTCTGGGGCCAACGTCCTGACTTTC
CDR3 protein: CASSLKWANSGANVLTF

V gene: TRBV7-6
clone size: NA
D gene: TRBD2
J gene: TRBJ2-7
CDR3 DNA: TGTGCCAGCAGCCTGAGGACTAGCGGGGGAGGTTTGGAGCAGTACTTC
CDR3 protein: CASSLRTSGGGLEQYF

V gene: TRBV10-1
clone size: NA
D gene: NA
J gene: TRBJ1-6
CDR3 DNA: TGCGCCAGCAACAGGGATAGGTATTCACCCCTCCACTTT
CDR3 protein: CASNRDRYSPLHF

V gene: TRBV19
clone size: NA
D gene: NA
J gene: TRBJ2-7
CDR3 DNA: TGTGCCAGTAGTACCTGGCTAGGCCCAGGGGCCTACGAGCAGTACTTC
CDR3 protein: CASSTWLGPGAYEQYF

V gene: TRBV19
clone size: NA
D gene: TRBD2
J gene: TRBJ2-7
CDR3 DNA: TGTGCCAGTAGTATCGGACTAGCGGGAACCTACGAGCAGTACTTC
CDR3 protein: CASSIGLAGTYEQYF

V gene: TRBV7-3
clone size: NA
D gene: TRBD1
J gene: TRBJ1-6
CDR3 DNA: TGTGCCAGCAGCTTCACCGGGACAGGAAATTCACCCCTCCACTTT
CDR3 protein: CASSFTGTGNSPLHF

V gene: TRBV5-1
clone size: NA
D gene: NA
J gene: TRBJ1-1
CDR3 DNA: TGCGCCAGCAGCCTACTCGTGAACACTGAAGCTTTCTTT
CDR3 protein: CASSLLVNTEAFF

V gene: TRBV10-3
clone size: NA
D gene: NA
J gene: TRBJ1-4
CDR3 DNA: TGTGCCGTATCCTCAAGCGGTGCGTCTAATGAAAAACTGTTTTTT
CDR3 protein: CAVSSSGASNEKLFF

V gene: TRBV11-2
clone size: NA
D gene: TRBD2
J gene: TRBJ2-3
CDR3 DNA: TGTGCCAGCAGCTTAGAACTAGCGGTTAGCACAGATACGCAGTATTTT
CDR3 protein: CASSLELAVSTDTQYF

V gene: TRBV5-1
clone size: NA
D gene: TRBD2
J gene: TRBJ2-1
CDR3 DNA: TGCGCCAGCAGCGTAAGACTAGCGGACTACAATGAGCAGTTCTTC
CDR3 protein: CASSVRLADYNEQFF

V gene: TRBV9
clone size: NA
D gene: TRBD1
J gene: TRBJ1-1
CDR3 DNA: TGTGCCAGCAGCGAGGAAATGACAGGGAAATTGGAAGCTTTCTTT
CDR3 protein: CASSEEMTGKLEAFF

V gene: TRBV9
clone size: NA
D gene: TRBD1
J gene: TRBJ1-2
CDR3 DNA: TGTGCCAGCAGCGGGGACCTCAGGGGGCGTACAGGGGGCTACACCTTC
CDR3 protein: CASSGDLRGRTGGYTF

V gene: TRBV11-2
clone size: NA
D gene: TRBD1
J gene: TRBJ1-2
CDR3 DNA: TGTGCCAGCAGCCCAACAGGGGGTAGGGATGGCTACACCTTC
CDR3 protein: CASSPTGGRDGYTF